Each of the 19 T cell receptor beta chains below was sequenced from the same sample in a study of T-cell reconstitution after alpha-beta-depleted transplantation in children. The library targeted TCRbeta and was prepared with unique molecular identifiers. Via MiXCR, TCRdb re-called the PCR reads, giving one row per CDR3 protein. The sample contains almost 500,000 distinct CDR3 sequences, 10% of which appear only once. The sample here was PBMCs, taken before TCRalphabeta/CD19-depleted stem cell transplant. Source of these receptors: a child aged 2 to 15 with inherited bone marrow failure, due to receive a stem cell transplant.

This clonotype was found many times. The chain recombines TRBV14 with TRBJ2-7; D uncertain. V lost 0 bases to trimming and J lost 6 bases, with 12 bases between them. This CDR3 spans 14 amino acids. In germline, CDR1 is SGHDN, CDR2 FVKESK. This chain's CDR3 is CASSQDFAFGEQYF. The CDR3, as DNA: TGTGCCAGCAGCCAAGATTTTGCTTTTGGCGAGCAGTACTTC.

This clonotype was observed many times. This chain connects TRBV29-1 to TRBJ1-1, with 7 positions matching TRBD1. CDR1 is SQVTM, CDR2 ANQGSEA, per germline. V was pared by 7 bases and J by 4 bases, with 12 bases of the junction left unmatched. The CDR3 runs 14 residues. The chain's CDR3 is CSAYAGQVSTEAFF. The CDR3 DNA is TGCAGCGCGTACGCCGGACAGGTTTCCACTGAAGCTTTCTTT.

This clonotype was picked up many times. The chain links TRBV7-2 to TRBJ2-1; 8 bases agree with TRBD2. The J segment lost 2 bases and the V segment lost 5 bases, leaving 8 bases of the junction unmatched. The length of the CDR3 is 16 residues. The germline gives CDR1 SGHTA, CDR2 FQGNSA. CDR3 bases: TGTGCCAGCAGCCTTTTTGCTAGCGGGCCCTACAATGAGCAGTTCTTC. Encoded protein: CASSLFASGPYNEQFF.

There are many counts of this clonotype. CDR3 loop: CAIRANTGELFF. The CDR3 DNA is TGTGCCATCAGGGCGAACACCGGGGAGCTGTTTTTT. This chain uses TRBV10-3 with TRBJ2-2, with D unclear. CDR3 length equals 12 residues. Trimming shortened V by 6 bases and J by 0 bases, and 2 bases separated the two germline ends. Germline V CDR1 and CDR2: ENHRY, SYGVKD.

V gene TRBV19 combines with J gene TRBJ2-7, with D unclear. Germline V CDR1 and CDR2: LNHDA, SQIVND (reference sequence). Trimming cost V 3 bases and J 1 base, with 10 bases left between them. This CDR3 is built from 14 residues. The CDR3 loop reads CASSITILSYEQYF. Here the CDR3 DNA reads TGTGCCAGTAGTATTACTATATTATCCTACGAGCAGTACTTC.

This clonotype was observed at least ten times. The V and J genes are TRBV5-5 and TRBJ2-2; TRBD2 agrees at 7 bases. J lost 2 bases, V lost 0 bases, and 4 bases had no gene match. The CDR3 is 16 amino acids. CDR1 is SGHKS and CDR2 is YYEKEE in the germline V gene (reference sequence). In nucleotides, the CDR3 is TGTGCCAGCAGCTTGGTCCAGCGGGACAACACCGGGGAGCTGTTTTTT. It is translated as CASSLVQRDNTGELFF.

This clonotype was detected many times. The chain employs TRBV5-1 and TRBJ2-2, with D unclear. The CDR3 covers 16 residues. The germline V gene has CDR1 SGHRS and CDR2 YFSETQ. The V end was cut by 1 base, the J end by 1 base, with 11 bases between. The CDR3 nucleotides are TGCGCCAGCAGCTTGACAGCTTACTTGAACACCGGGGAGCTGTTTTTT. This encodes CASSLTAYLNTGELFF. Based on the CDR3 plus reference TRBV5-1 and TRBJ2-2, the full variable domain is KAGVTQTPRYLIKTRGQQVTLSCSPISGHRSVSWYQQTPGQGLQFLFEYFSETQRNKGNFPGRFSGRQFSNSRSEMNVSTLELGDSALYLCASSLTAYLNTGELFFGEGSRLTVL.

This clonotype has a count of ten or more. V is TRBV4-3 and J is TRBJ1-1; D perhaps matches TRBD1 (5 bases). CDR3 length: 17 residues. V was clipped by 0 bases and J by 4 bases, with 18 bases between them. Germline V lookup: CDR1 LGHNA, CDR2 YSLEER. The CDR3 is CASSQDRGRVGSTEAFF. The CDR3 DNA follows: TGCGCCAGCAGCCAAGATCGGGGCAGGGTGGGGAGCACTGAAGCTTTCTTT.

This clonotype was counted between two and nine times. This chain links TRBV13 with TRBJ2-1, with D hard to call. V was shortened by 8 bases and J by 0 bases, with 8 bases between the two germline ends. The CDR3 runs 13 residues. The germline gives CDR1 PRHDT, CDR2 FYEKMQ (reference sequence). The CDR3 nucleotides read TGTGCCAGCGCCTGGAGCTCCTACAATGAGCAGTTCTTC. Translation gives CASAWSSYNEQFF. The complete variable domain, with remaining parts taken from reference TRBV13 and TRBJ2-1, reads AAGVIQSPRHLIKEKRETATLKCYPIPRHDTVYWYQQGPGQDPQFLISFYEKMQSDKGSIPDRFSAQQFSDYHSELNMSSLELGDSALYFCASAWSSYNEQFFGPGTRLTVL.

This clonotype was seen ten or more times. The chain couples TRBV5-1 to TRBJ1-3; the D is unclear. V lost 0 bases, J lost 0 bases, and 7 bases lay in between. The CDR3 is 15 amino acids. The germline gives CDR1 SGHRS, CDR2 YFSETQ. CDR3 sequence (DNA): TGCGCCAGCAGCTTGGCGGCAACCTCTGGAAACACCATATATTTT. It yields the protein CASSLAATSGNTIYF.

In this sample, this clonotype turned up a few times. This sequence joins TRBV5-1 and TRBJ2-1, with 9 bases that match TRBD2. Unmatched junction bases numbered 6, after V lost 0 bases and J lost 8 bases. Germline V gives CDR1 SGHRS, CDR2 YFSETQ. This CDR3 has 15 residues. CDR3 coding DNA: TGCGCCAGCAGCTTGGTGTCTAGCGGGACCTATGAGCAGTTCTTC. This sequence encodes CASSLVSSGTYEQFF.

This clonotype showed up many times. V usage is TRBV9 and J usage is TRBJ2-3; D may be TRBD2 (5 bases). The germline V and J ends were trimmed by 1 base and 5 bases, with 17 bases remaining between them. CDR1 and CDR2 (germline): SGDLS, YYNGEE. The length of the CDR3 is 16 residues. The CDR3 sequence: CASSVFYGEGEDTQYF. The CDR3 DNA reads TGTGCCAGCAGCGTATTCTACGGTGAGGGAGAAGATACGCAGTATTTT.

The sample holds a few counts of this clonotype. The V gene is TRBV12-3 or TRBV12-4, the J gene TRBJ2-2, with D possibly matching TRBD1 (6 bases). V was cut by 3 bases and J by 6 bases, with 11 bases left in between. This CDR3 region has 14 residues. CDR3 DNA: TGTGCCAGCAGTTTGGGCAGGGGCGCCGGGGAGCTGTTTTTT. This encodes CASSLGRGAGELFF.

This clonotype was counted at least ten times. The chain combines TRBV13 with TRBJ2-2; no reliable D call. V lost 1 base and J lost 0, with 6 bases in between. Germline assignment: CDR1 PRHDT and CDR2 FYEKMQ (reference sequence). The CDR3 sequence is 15 residues long. The CDR3 DNA is TGTGCCAGCAGCTTAGAGTTTCCGAACACCGGGGAGCTGTTTTTT. It is translated as CASSLEFPNTGELFF.

This clonotype was found many times. The chain employs TRBV4-2 and TRBJ2-7; TRBD2 agrees at 8 bases. Germline-derived CDR1 and CDR2 are LGHNA and YNFKEQ. With V trimmed by 0 bases and J by 3 bases, 7 bases remained unmatched. This CDR3 is built from 16 residues. The DNA for the CDR3 is TGTGCCAGCAGCCAAGACTCGGGGGGGCAAAACTACGAGCAGTACTTC. Translation gives CASSQDSGGQNYEQYF.

This clonotype was seen many times. The CDR3 DNA is TGTGCCTGGAGTCTACGGGACAGACCTAATGAAAAACTGTTTTTT. Translation: CAWSLRDRPNEKLFF. This rearrangement joins TRBV30 to TRBJ1-4; 7 bases fit TRBD1. CDR1 is GTSNPN, CDR2 SVGIG, per germline (reference sequence). The J segment lost 3 bases and the V segment lost 2 bases, leaving 6 bases of the junction unmatched. CDR3 length: 15 residues.

In this sample, this clonotype turned up many times. This rearrangement joins TRBV10-3 to TRBJ2-1, with TRBD2 matching over 15 bases. J was trimmed by 3 bases and V by 1 base; bases with no gene match: 4. CDR3 size: 18 residues. CDR1 and CDR2 (germline): ENHRY, SYGVKD. The CDR3 DNA reads TGTGCCATCAGTGAGTTGGGACTAGCGGGAGGTAACTACAATGAGCAGTTCTTC. Translating gives CAISELGLAGGNYNEQFF.

This clonotype was counted at least ten times. The rearrangement links TRBV30 to TRBJ1-1; D unclear. CDR3 length: 15 residues. Germline CDR1 GTSNPN, CDR2 SVGIG (reference sequence). V was shortened by 0 bases and J by 1 base, with 12 bases between the two germline ends. In nucleotides, the CDR3 is TGTGCCTGGAGTGTACGAAAACGGGGGAACACTGAAGCTTTCTTT. The encoded protein is CAWSVRKRGNTEAFF.

At least ten counts were recorded for this clonotype. The gene calls are TRBV5-1 and TRBJ2-6; no clear D gene. This CDR3 has 17 amino acids. With 1 base removed from V and 2 bases from J, the gap between germline ends came to 13 bases. Per the germline V gene, CDR1 is SGHRS and CDR2 is YFSETQ. Here the CDR3 DNA reads TGCGCCAGCAGCTTGTCCGGGCCCTGGACTGGGGCCAACGTCCTGACTTTC. Encoded protein: CASSLSGPWTGANVLTF.